Each of the 5 T cell receptor beta chains below was sequenced from the same sample in a study of cytomegalovirus exposure and HLA in healthy donors. Amplification used 60 Vbeta primers and 13 Jbeta primers. The protocol was immunoSEQ multiplex PCR, while the TCRdb copy is restricted to in-frame clones and leaves out a portion. Of 180,000 or so clones in the sample, roughly four fifths are singletons; the top ten hold around 1.5%. The source material was PBMCs. These TCRs come from a man between 18 and 35 years old in good health and CMV-seronegative.

This clone was recorded only once. The chain combines TRBV19 with TRBJ2-1; D might be TRBD1 (5 bases). The CDR3 totals 15 residues. The V end lost 3 bases, the J end lost 9 bases, and 18 bases lay between the germline ends. Germline loops: CDR1 LNHDA, CDR2 SQIVND (reference sequence). The CDR3 bases are TGTGCCAGTAGTATCACAGGCCAGGTCTGGAGTGAGCAGTTCTTC. Encoded protein: CASSITGQVWSEQFF. The variable domain in full, completed from reference TRBV19 and TRBJ2-1, reads DGGITQSPKYLFRKEGQNVTLSCEQNLNHDAMYWYRQDPGQGLRLIYYSQIVNDFQKGDIAEGYSVSREKKESFPLTVTSAQKNPTAFYLCASSITGQVWSEQFFGPGTRLTVL.

The V call is TRBV2, the J call TRBJ1-4; 7 nucleotides line up with TRBD1. Per germline, CDR1 SNHLY and CDR2 FYNNEI. V lost 5 bases to trimming and J lost 5 bases; unmatched junction nucleotides: 11. This CDR3 is 16 amino acids long. The CDR3 spells CASSSLFGQANEKLFF. The CDR3 DNA reads TGTGCCAGCAGTTCTCTCTTTGGACAGGCGAATGAAAAACTGTTTTTT.

This chain joins TRBV28 and TRBJ1-2, with 8 bases identical to TRBD1. Unmatched junction bases numbered 13, after V lost 6 bases and J lost 7 bases. This CDR3 has 15 residues. Germline lookup yields CDR1 MDHEN and CDR2 SYDVKM. Written as DNA, the CDR3 is TGTGCCAGCAGGCCAACTTTGGACAGGGATGTTGGCTACACCTTC. Translating gives CASRPTLDRDVGYTF.

The chain recombines TRBV2 with TRBJ2-2, with 10 bases fitting TRBD1. Losses at the gene ends were 8 bases for V and 7 bases for J; bases not matched to a gene: 10. The CDR3 extends over 15 amino acids. The germline V gene has CDR1 SNHLY and CDR2 FYNNEI. The CDR3, as DNA: TGTGCCAGCTCCACGGGACAGGGGATCATCGGGGAGCTGTTTTTT. Translation gives CASSTGQGIIGELFF.

This chain connects TRBV6-5 to TRBJ1-6; 7 bases match TRBD1. This CDR3 has 14 residues. The junction had 3 bases not matched to a gene; V was cut back by 4 bases and J by 6 bases. In germline, CDR1 is MNHEY, CDR2 SVGAGI. The DNA of the CDR3 is TGTGCCAGCAGTTCGACAGGGCCTAATTCACCCCTCCACTTT. Encoded protein: CASSSTGPNSPLHF.